The 3 T cell receptor beta chains presented below share a single source sample, sequenced in a study of OX40 agonist ivuxolimab in advanced cancers. The data were produced by immunoSEQ multiplex PCR, yet TCRdb's version contains in-frame clones alone and is incomplete. The sample consists of about 31,000 clones, approximately 87% of them appearing once. The sequenced sample was CD4+ or CD8+ T cells sorted from blood, obtained in a trial of the OX40 agonist ivuxolimab. These receptor sequences come from an adult with an advanced solid tumor such as melanoma, head and neck, liver or kidney cancer.

The V and J genes are TRBV28 and TRBJ1-4; 8 nucleotides line up with TRBD1. This CDR3 region has 15 residues. V lost 4 bases to trimming and J lost 5 bases; unmatched junction nucleotides: 6. CDR1 and CDR2 from the germline V gene are MDHEN and SYDVKM. The CDR3 DNA reads as TGTGCCAGCAGTTCCCAGGGGGCCGGGAATGAAAAACTGTTTTTT. Protein: CASSSQGAGNEKLFF.

The chain couples TRBV7-2 to TRBJ2-1, with 7 nucleotides matching TRBD1. The CDR3 extends over 14 amino acids. V was pared by 3 bases and J by 7 bases, with 6 bases of the junction left unmatched. Germline V CDR1 and CDR2: SGHTA, FQGNSA. The CDR3 sequence: CASSFAGTDNEQFF. The CDR3 region has the DNA TGTGCCAGCAGCTTTGCCGGGACAGATAATGAGCAGTTCTTC.

This clone showed up just once. The CDR3 DNA reads as TGCGCCAGCAGCCACCTAGCGGGAGGCCGTGGGGTTCGCTACGAGCAGTACTTC. It encodes CASSHLAGGRGVRYEQYF. The chain couples TRBV4-1 to TRBJ2-7; 11 nucleotides align to TRBD2. CDR1 is MGHRA, CDR2 YSYEKL, per germline. V shed 3 bases, J shed 3 bases, and the junction held 13 bases outside the gene matches. CDR3 length: 18 residues.